The text below deals with one T cell receptor (beta chain). The CDR3 has 17 residues. V lost 0 bases and J lost 1; bases outside the gene matches: 5. Germline V gene lookup returns CDR1 MNHEY and CDR2 SMNVEV (reference sequence). Sequencing was performed with immunoSEQ multiplex PCR; in TCRdb, only in-frame clones are kept and a portion is missing. Of about 140,000 clones listed, about four fifths are singletons. This specimen belongs to a study of blood T cell repertoires in COVID-19. Across the study: Sites in the United States, Italy and Spain provided acute and convalescent COVID-19 samples.

The specimen sequenced was PBMCs or T cells enriched from blood (not recorded which). The TCR sequence derives from a woman aged 50 to 60 with acute COVID-19. This chain uses TRBV27 with TRBJ2-5; 10 bases fit TRBD2. The CDR3 nucleotides read TGTGCCAGCAGTTTATCGATGGCTAGCGGGGGCCAAGAGACCCAGTACTTC. Its translation: CASSLSMASGGQETQYF.